The TCR beta chain described here comes from a study of shared clonotypes between healthy human individuals. For every subset, genomic DNA was evenly distributed across several immunoSEQ plates. The repertoire was sequenced with immunoSEQ multiplex PCR; TCRdb's copy has only in-frame clones and lacks some. The repertoire has over a million clones, 75% to 85% of them found once; the top ten carry roughly 0.56%. This CDR3 has 15 amino acids. Germline trimming cut 4 bases from V and 5 bases from J; bases unmatched to any gene: 9. The germline CDR1 and CDR2 sequences are SGHRS and YFSETQ. Partitioning of CD4+ cells yielded a CD45RA+ naive subset and a CD45RA-negative memory subset.

The clonotype was recovered from a young man in good health. Some clones in this sample may be carry-over from other donors' samples. The chain couples TRBV5-1 to TRBJ1-1, with 9 bases fitting TRBD1. The source material was memory CD4+ T cells from PBMCs. The subset is: CD45RA-negative fraction. As DNA, the CDR3 is TGCGCCAGCAGCAACGCACAGGGGGCGAATACTGAAGCTTTCTTT. Amino acid sequence: CASSNAQGANTEAFF.